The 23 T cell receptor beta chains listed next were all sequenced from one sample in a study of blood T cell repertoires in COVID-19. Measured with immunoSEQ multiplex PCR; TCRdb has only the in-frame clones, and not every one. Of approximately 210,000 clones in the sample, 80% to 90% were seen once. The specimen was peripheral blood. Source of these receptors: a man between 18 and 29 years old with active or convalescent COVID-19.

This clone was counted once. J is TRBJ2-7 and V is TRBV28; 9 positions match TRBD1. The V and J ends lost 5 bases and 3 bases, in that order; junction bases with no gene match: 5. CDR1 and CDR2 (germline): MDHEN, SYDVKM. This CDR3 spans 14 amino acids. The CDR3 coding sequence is TGTGCCAGCAGTCCCTGGACAGGGGTCTACGAGCAGTACTTC. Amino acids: CASSPWTGVYEQYF.

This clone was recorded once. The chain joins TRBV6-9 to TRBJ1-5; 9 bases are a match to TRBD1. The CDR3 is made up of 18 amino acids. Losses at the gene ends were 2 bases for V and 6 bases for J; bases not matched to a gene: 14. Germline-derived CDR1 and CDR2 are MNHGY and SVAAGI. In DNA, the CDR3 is TGTGCCAGCAGTTATCCCTGTCCTACAGGGGGCATCGGTCAGCCCCAGCATTTT. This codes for CASSYPCPTGGIGQPQHF.

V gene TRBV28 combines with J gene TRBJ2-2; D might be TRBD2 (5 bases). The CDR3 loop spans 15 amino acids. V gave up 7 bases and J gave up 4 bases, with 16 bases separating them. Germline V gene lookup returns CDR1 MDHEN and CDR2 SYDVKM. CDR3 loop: CASKPGSATTGELFF. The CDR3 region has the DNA TGTGCCAGCAAACCGGGATCAGCTACCACCGGGGAGCTGTTTTTT.

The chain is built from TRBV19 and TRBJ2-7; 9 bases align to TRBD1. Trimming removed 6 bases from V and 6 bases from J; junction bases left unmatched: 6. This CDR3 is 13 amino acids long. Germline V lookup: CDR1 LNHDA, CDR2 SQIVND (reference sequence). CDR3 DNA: TGTGCCAGTAGAGGGACAGGGATCGGCGAGCAGTACTTC. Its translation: CASRGTGIGEQYF.

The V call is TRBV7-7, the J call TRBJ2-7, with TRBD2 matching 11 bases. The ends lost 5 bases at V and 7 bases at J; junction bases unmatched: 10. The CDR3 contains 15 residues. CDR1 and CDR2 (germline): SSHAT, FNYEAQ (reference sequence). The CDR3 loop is CASSPSGLAGGEQYF. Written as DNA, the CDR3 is TGTGCCAGCAGCCCCTCCGGGCTAGCGGGAGGAGAGCAGTACTTC.

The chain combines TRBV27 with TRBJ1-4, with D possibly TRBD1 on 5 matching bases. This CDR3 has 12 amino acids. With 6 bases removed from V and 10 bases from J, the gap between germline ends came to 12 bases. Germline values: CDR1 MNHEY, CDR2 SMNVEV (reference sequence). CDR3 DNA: TGTGCCAGCAGCCCTCGCGGGGCAAAACTGTTTTTT. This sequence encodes CASSPRGAKLFF.

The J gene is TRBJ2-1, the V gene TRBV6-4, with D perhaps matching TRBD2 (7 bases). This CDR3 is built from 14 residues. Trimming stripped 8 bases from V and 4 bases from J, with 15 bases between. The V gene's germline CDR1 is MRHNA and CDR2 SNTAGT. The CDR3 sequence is CASRRSGTYNEQFF. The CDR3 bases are TGTGCCAGCCGGCGGAGCGGGACATACAATGAGCAGTTCTTC.

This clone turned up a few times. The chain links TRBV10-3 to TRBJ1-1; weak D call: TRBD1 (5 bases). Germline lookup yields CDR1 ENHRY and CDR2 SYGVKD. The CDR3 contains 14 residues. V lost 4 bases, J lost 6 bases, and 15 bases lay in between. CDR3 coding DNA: TGTGCCATCAGTGGGGGACGGGGGATAGCTGAAGCTTTCTTT. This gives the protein CAISGGRGIAEAFF.

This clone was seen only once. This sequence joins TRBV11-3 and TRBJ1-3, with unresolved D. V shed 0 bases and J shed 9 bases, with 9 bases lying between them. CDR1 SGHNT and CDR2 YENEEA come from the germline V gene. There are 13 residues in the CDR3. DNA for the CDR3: TGTGCCAGCAGCTTAGAACCCGGAGGCACCATATATTTT. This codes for CASSLEPGGTIYF.

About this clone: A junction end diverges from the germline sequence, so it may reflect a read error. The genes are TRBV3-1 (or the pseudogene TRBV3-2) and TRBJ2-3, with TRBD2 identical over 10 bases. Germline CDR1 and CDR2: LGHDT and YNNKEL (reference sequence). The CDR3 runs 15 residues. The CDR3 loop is CASSRTAGGAETQYF. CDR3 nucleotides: TGTGCCAGCAGCCGAACAGCGGGAGGGGCAGAAACGCAGTATTTT.

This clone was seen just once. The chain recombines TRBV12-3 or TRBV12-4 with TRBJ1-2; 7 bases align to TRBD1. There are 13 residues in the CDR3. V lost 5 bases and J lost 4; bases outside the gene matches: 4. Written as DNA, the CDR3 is TGTGCCAGCAGTGTAGGGACAGCCTATGGCTACACCTTC. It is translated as CASSVGTAYGYTF.

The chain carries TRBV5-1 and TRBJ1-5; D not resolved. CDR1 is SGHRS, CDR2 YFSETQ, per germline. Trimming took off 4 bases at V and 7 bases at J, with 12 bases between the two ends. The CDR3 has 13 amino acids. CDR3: CASSIDIRQPQHF. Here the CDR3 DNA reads TGCGCCAGCAGCATCGACATCCGCCAGCCCCAGCATTTT.

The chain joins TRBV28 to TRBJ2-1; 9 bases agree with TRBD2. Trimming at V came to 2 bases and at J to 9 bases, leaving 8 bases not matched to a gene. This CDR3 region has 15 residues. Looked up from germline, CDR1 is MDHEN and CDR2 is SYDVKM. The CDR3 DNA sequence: TGTGCCAGCAGTTTAGATGATAGCGGGGGAGGTGAGCAGTTCTTC. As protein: CASSLDDSGGGEQFF. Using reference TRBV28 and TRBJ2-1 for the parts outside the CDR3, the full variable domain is DVKVTQSSRYLVKRTGEKVFLECVQDMDHENMFWYRQDPGLGLRLIYFSYDVKMKEKGDIPEGYSVSREKKERFSLILESASTNQTSMYLCASSLDDSGGGEQFFGPGTRLTVL.

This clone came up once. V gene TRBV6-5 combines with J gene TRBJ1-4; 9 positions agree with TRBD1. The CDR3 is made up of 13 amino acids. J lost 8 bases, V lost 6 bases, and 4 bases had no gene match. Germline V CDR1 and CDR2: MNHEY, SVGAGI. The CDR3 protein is CASRDRGREKLFF. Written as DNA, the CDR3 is TGTGCCAGCAGAGACAGGGGGAGAGAAAAACTGTTTTTT.

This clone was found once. The CDR3 loop is CASSYRTGGPGNTIYF. In DNA form, the CDR3 reads TGTGCCAGCAGTTATAGGACAGGGGGCCCTGGAAACACCATATATTTT. The J gene is TRBJ1-3, the V gene TRBV6-5; TRBD1 matches at 11 bases. The J segment lost 2 bases and the V segment lost 3 bases, leaving 3 bases of the junction unmatched. Germline assignment: CDR1 MNHEY and CDR2 SVGAGI. The CDR3 runs 16 residues.

CDR3 sequence (DNA): TGTGCCAGCAGGCGAGGGAACACTGAAGCTTTCTTT. This encodes CASRRGNTEAFF. The chain uses TRBV2 and TRBJ1-1; no definite D call. This CDR3 has 12 residues. Germline values: CDR1 SNHLY, CDR2 FYNNEI. Trimming took off 6 bases at V and 1 base at J, with 6 bases between the two ends.

This CDR3 reads CASSETGSYEQYF. CDR3 DNA: TGTGCCAGCAGTGAAACGGGTAGCTACGAGCAGTACTTC. This chain links TRBV2 with TRBJ2-7; D is uncertain. This CDR3 is 13 amino acids long. CDR1 is SNHLY, CDR2 FYNNEI, per germline. The ends were cut back, 2 bases at V and 3 bases at J, with 8 bases in the middle.

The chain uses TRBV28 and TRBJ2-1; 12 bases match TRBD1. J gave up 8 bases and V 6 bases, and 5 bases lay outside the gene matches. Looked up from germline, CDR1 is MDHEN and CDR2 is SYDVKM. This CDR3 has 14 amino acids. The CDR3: CASRGTGGGDEQFF. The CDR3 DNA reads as TGTGCCAGCAGAGGGACAGGGGGCGGAGATGAGCAGTTCTTC.

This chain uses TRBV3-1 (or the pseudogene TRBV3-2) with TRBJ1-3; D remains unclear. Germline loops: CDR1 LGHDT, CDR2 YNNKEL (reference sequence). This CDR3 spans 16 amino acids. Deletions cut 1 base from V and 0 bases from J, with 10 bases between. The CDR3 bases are TGTGCCAGCAGCCAAGCCGAGGTTTTCTCTGGAAACACCATATATTTT. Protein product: CASSQAEVFSGNTIYF.

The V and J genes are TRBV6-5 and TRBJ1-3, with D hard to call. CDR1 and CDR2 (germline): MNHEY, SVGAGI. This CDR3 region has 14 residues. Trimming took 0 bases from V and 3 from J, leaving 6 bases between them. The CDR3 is CASSYSTVGNTIYF. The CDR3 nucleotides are TGTGCCAGCAGTTACTCTACGGTTGGAAACACCATATATTTT.

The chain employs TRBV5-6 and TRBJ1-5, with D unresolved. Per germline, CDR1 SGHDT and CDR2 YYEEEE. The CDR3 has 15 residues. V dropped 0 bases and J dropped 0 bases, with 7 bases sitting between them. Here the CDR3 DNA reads TGTGCCAGCAGCTTGGGGCCAGATAGCAATCAGCCCCAGCATTTT. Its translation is CASSLGPDSNQPQHF.

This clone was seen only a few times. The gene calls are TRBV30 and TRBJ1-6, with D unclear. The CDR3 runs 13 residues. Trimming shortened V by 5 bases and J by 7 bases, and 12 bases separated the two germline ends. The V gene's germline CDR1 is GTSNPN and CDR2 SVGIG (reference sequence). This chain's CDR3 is CAWSKNRNSPLHF. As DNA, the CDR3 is TGTGCCTGGTCCAAAAACCGGAATTCACCCCTCCACTTT. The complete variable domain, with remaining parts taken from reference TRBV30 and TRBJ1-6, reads SQTIHQWPATLVQPVGSPLSLECTVEGTSNPNLYWYRQAAGRGLQLLFYSVGIGQISSEVPQNLSASRPQDRQFILSSKKLLLSDSGFYLCAWSKNRNSPLHFGNGTRLTVT.

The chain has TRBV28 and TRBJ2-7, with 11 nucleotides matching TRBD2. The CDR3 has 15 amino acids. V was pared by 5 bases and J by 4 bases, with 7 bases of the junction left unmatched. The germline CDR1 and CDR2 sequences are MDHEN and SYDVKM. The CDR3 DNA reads TGTGCCAGCAGTACCAGACTAGCGGGACGGTACGAGCAGTACTTC. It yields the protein CASSTRLAGRYEQYF.